The 28 T cell receptor beta chains below come from one sample, sequenced in a study of blood T cell repertoires in COVID-19. Only in-frame clones appear in the TCRdb table, and some are missing; sequencing was by immunoSEQ multiplex PCR. The table includes roughly 260,000 clones, about 90% detected once. The sequencing input was peripheral blood. The receptors derive from a person aged 18 to 35 with COVID-19, enrolled during active disease.

The chain links TRBV5-4 to TRBJ2-3; D is perhaps TRBD2 (6 bases). Germline values: CDR1 SGHNT, CDR2 YYREEE (reference sequence). This CDR3 is built from 14 residues. V gave up 3 bases and J gave up 5 bases, with 13 bases separating them. For the CDR3, the DNA is TGTGCCAGCAGCTATCAGCTGGAGGGAGATACGCAGTATTTT. This sequence encodes CASSYQLEGDTQYF. Drawing the rest from reference TRBV5-4 and TRBJ2-3, the complete variable domain is ETGVTQSPTHLIKTRGQQVTLRCSSQSGHNTVSWYQQALGQGPQFIFQYYREEENGRGNFPPRFSGLQFPNYSSELNVNALELDDSALYLCASSYQLEGDTQYFGPGTRLTVL.

This chain uses TRBV5-4 with TRBJ2-5; D may be TRBD2 (6 bases). The CDR3 is 14 residues long. Trimming shortened V by 5 bases and J by 1 base, and 12 bases separated the two germline ends. CDR1 and CDR2 (germline): SGHNT, YYREEE (reference sequence). The CDR3 loop reads CASSIGGRQETQYF. CDR3 bases: TGTGCCAGCAGTATCGGGGGACGCCAAGAGACCCAGTACTTC. The full variable domain, with the rest looked up from reference TRBV5-4 and TRBJ2-5, is ETGVTQSPTHLIKTRGQQVTLRCSSQSGHNTVSWYQQALGQGPQFIFQYYREEENGRGNFPPRFSGLQFPNYSSELNVNALELDDSALYLCASSIGGRQETQYFGPGTRLLVL.

This chain connects TRBV7-8 to TRBJ2-7; TRBD2 is a possible D gene (6 bases). The ends were cut back, 0 bases at V and 2 bases at J, with 11 bases in the middle. CDR1 is SGHVS, CDR2 FQNEAQ, per germline. CDR3 length: 15 residues. The chain's CDR3 is CASSLAGLGTYEQYF. The CDR3 coding sequence is TGTGCCAGCAGCTTAGCGGGACTGGGAACCTACGAGCAGTACTTC.

This chain connects TRBV7-9 to TRBJ1-3; the D gene is possibly TRBD1 (5 bases). The CDR3 covers 15 residues. Trimming took off 5 bases at V and 0 bases at J, with 11 bases between the two ends. The germline V gene encodes CDR1 SEHNR and CDR2 FQNEAQ (reference sequence). CDR3 amino acids: CASSRVGGSGNTIYF. The CDR3 region has the DNA TGTGCCAGCAGCCGGGTGGGGGGCTCTGGAAACACCATATATTTT.

This chain connects TRBV10-3 to TRBJ2-2, with TRBD1 matching over 10 bases. The junction had 8 bases not matched to a gene; V was cut back by 4 bases and J by 0 bases. Germline assignment: CDR1 ENHRY and CDR2 SYGVKD. This CDR3 spans 18 amino acids. In DNA, the CDR3 is TGTGCCATCAGTGCGGACAGGGGGTCGACGTCGAACACCGGGGAGCTGTTTTTT. This encodes CAISADRGSTSNTGELFF.

The chain combines TRBV29-1 with TRBJ2-2; 8 bases are shared with TRBD1. The CDR3 has 12 residues. The V and J ends lost 6 bases and 6 bases, in that order; junction bases with no gene match: 3. CDR1 and CDR2 from the germline V gene are SQVTM and ANQGSEA. CDR3 bases: TGCAGCGTGACAGGGGAGGCCGGGGAGCTGTTTTTT. As protein: CSVTGEAGELFF.

In its sample, this clone was seen once. CDR3 in amino acids: CASGTSYTGELFF. The CDR3 region has the DNA TGTGCCAGCGGGACTTCATACACCGGGGAGCTGTTTTTT. The rearrangement uses TRBV6-5 and TRBJ2-2; tentatively, D is TRBD2 (6 bases). This CDR3 has 13 amino acids. Germline CDR1 is MNHEY and CDR2 is SVGAGI. Trimming pared 8 bases from V and 3 bases from J, leaving 10 bases between.

The chain has TRBV3-1 (or the pseudogene TRBV3-2) and TRBJ2-7, with TRBD2 matching over 9 bases. The CDR3 sequence is 16 residues long. Germline values: CDR1 LGHDT, CDR2 YNNKEL (reference sequence). Losses at the gene ends were 1 base for V and 4 bases for J; bases not matched to a gene: 8. The CDR3 region has the DNA TGTGCCAGCAGCCAAGGGACTAGCGCCCGAAGTTACGAGCAGTACTTC. This gives the protein CASSQGTSARSYEQYF.

The chain combines TRBV3-1 (or the pseudogene TRBV3-2) with TRBJ2-7; 12 positions match TRBD2. The V and J ends lost 6 bases and 2 bases, in that order; junction bases with no gene match: 2. The CDR3 covers 14 residues. Germline V gives CDR1 LGHDT, CDR2 YNNKEL (reference sequence). The CDR3 spells CASRRTSGTYEQYF. The DNA for the CDR3 is TGTGCCAGCAGGCGGACTAGCGGGACCTACGAGCAGTACTTC.

The rearrangement joins TRBV5-1 to TRBJ1-3; possible D gene TRBD1, 5 bases. Trimming removed 0 bases at V and 2 bases at J, with 15 bases between. Germline-derived CDR1 and CDR2 are SGHRS and YFSETQ. CDR3 length equals 17 residues. The CDR3 protein is CASSLDPAGMPGNTIYF. In DNA form, the CDR3 reads TGCGCCAGCAGCTTGGACCCAGCAGGGATGCCTGGAAACACCATATATTTT.

This clone has only one observation. The chain has TRBV6-1 and TRBJ2-4, with 10 bases fitting TRBD1. Trimming cost V 1 base and J 3 bases; bases outside gene matches: 3. The CDR3 spans 16 residues. Per the germline V gene, CDR1 is MNHNS and CDR2 is SASEGT. The CDR3 bases are TGTGCCAGCAGTGAAGTGGACAGGGGGTACAAAAACATTCAGTACTTC. It codes for CASSEVDRGYKNIQYF.

In the case of this clone: The junction departs from germline at one end; a sequencing error may be responsible. The genes are TRBV7-7 and TRBJ2-3; D is uncertain. The CDR3 runs to 15 residues. The germline V gene encodes CDR1 SSHAT and CDR2 FNYEAQ (reference sequence). CDR3 protein: CASSLGVGSTDTQYF. Here the CDR3 DNA reads TGTGCTAGCAGCTTAGGTGTCGGGAGCACAGATACGCAGTATTTT.

This clone was picked up one time. This chain joins TRBV11-2 and TRBJ1-1; 7 bases align to TRBD1. The CDR3 extends over 15 amino acids. V dropped 1 base and J dropped 3; count of bases not matched to a gene: 5. CDR1 and CDR2 (germline): SGHAT, FQNNGV. The CDR3 DNA follows: TGTGCCAGCAGCTTAGTGGACAGGAGGGACACTGAAGCTTTCTTT. The encoded protein is CASSLVDRRDTEAFF.

The CDR3: CASSRTATSSGNTIYF. The CDR3 DNA follows: TGTGCCAGCAGCCGGACAGCCACCTCCTCTGGAAACACCATATATTTT. The chain joins TRBV5-5 to TRBJ1-3; a possible D gene is TRBD1 (6 bases). V was shortened by 4 bases and J by 0 bases, with 14 bases between the two germline ends. The V gene's germline CDR1 is SGHKS and CDR2 YYEKEE (reference sequence). The CDR3 length is 16 residues.

This chain connects TRBV5-3 to TRBJ2-4; 8 positions agree with TRBD2. TRBV5-3 counts as an open reading frame of uncertain function. This CDR3 region has 15 residues. With V trimmed by 2 bases and J by 0 bases, 1 base remained unmatched. The CDR3 DNA reads as TGTGCCAGAAGCTTAGCGGGAGAAGCCAAAAACATTCAGTACTTC. This encodes CARSLAGEAKNIQYF.

This chain connects TRBV7-9 to TRBJ2-3; 7 positions match TRBD1. Germline V gene sequence: CDR1 SEHNR, CDR2 FQNEAQ (reference sequence). V shed 3 bases, J shed 5 bases, and the junction held 5 bases outside the gene matches. The CDR3 consists of 14 residues. The CDR3 DNA is TGTGCCAGCAGCTTCGAGGGGGCTGGAGATACGCAGTATTTT. Translation: CASSFEGAGDTQYF.

The V and J genes are TRBV5-3 and TRBJ1-6; 7 bases line up with TRBD1. TRBV5-3 counts as an open reading frame of uncertain function. V shed 4 bases and J 0 bases; nucleotides not matched to a gene: 10. This CDR3 is built from 18 residues. The CDR3 loop is CARSRRQGSSSYNSPLHF. The CDR3 coding sequence is TGTGCCAGAAGCCGGCGACAGGGCTCGAGCTCCTATAATTCACCCCTCCACTTT.

The chain is built from TRBV6-5 and TRBJ2-7; 7 bases are a match to TRBD2. This CDR3 is 13 amino acids long. Looked up from germline, CDR1 is MNHEY and CDR2 is SVGAGI. After removal of 2 bases from V and 5 bases from J, the junction contained 3 bases not matched to a gene. CDR3 DNA: TGTGCCAGCAGTTACGTGGCGGGAGACGAGCAGTACTTC. Its protein product is CASSYVAGDEQYF.

The chain has TRBV7-9 and TRBJ2-3; D may be TRBD2 (6 bases). Germline V lookup: CDR1 SEHNR, CDR2 FQNEAQ (reference sequence). V shed 5 bases and J shed 6 bases, with 12 bases lying between them. This CDR3 contains 13 residues. The CDR3 coding sequence is TGTGCCAGCAGCCGTAGCGGCCCGGATACGCAGTATTTT. Protein sequence: CASSRSGPDTQYF. Supplemented by reference TRBV7-9 and TRBJ2-3, the full variable domain reads DTGVSQNPRHKITKRGQNVTFRCDPISEHNRLYWYRQTLGQGPEFLTYFQNEAQLEKSRLLSDRFSAERPKGSFSTLEIQRTEQGDSAMYLCASSRSGPDTQYFGPGTRLTVL.

V usage is TRBV5-1 and J usage is TRBJ2-1; 7 bases align to TRBD1. Per germline, CDR1 SGHRS and CDR2 YFSETQ. The CDR3 totals 13 residues. J gave up 6 bases and V 4 bases, and 4 bases lay outside the gene matches. CDR3 in amino acids: CASSPRQGNEQFF. The CDR3 coding sequence is TGCGCCAGCAGCCCACGACAGGGCAATGAGCAGTTCTTC.

The CDR3 bases are TGTGCCATCAGTGGGACTAGCGGGAGCTACAATGAGCAGTTCTTC. It encodes CAISGTSGSYNEQFF. The chain uses TRBV10-3 and TRBJ2-1; 13 nucleotides line up with TRBD2. Trimming at V came to 4 bases and at J to 3 bases, leaving 0 bases not matched to a gene. The CDR3 is made up of 15 amino acids. Germline V CDR1 and CDR2: ENHRY, SYGVKD.

V and J are TRBV5-4 and TRBJ1-4; 8 nucleotides agree with TRBD1. The V segment lost 2 bases and the J segment 8 bases; nucleotides outside the gene matches: 5. Germline-derived CDR1 and CDR2 are SGHNT and YYREEE (reference sequence). The CDR3 extends over 14 amino acids. In DNA form, the CDR3 reads TGTGCCAGCAGCTTTACAGGGGGAGACGAAAAACTGTTTTTT. This gives the protein CASSFTGGDEKLFF.

This chain uses TRBV23-1 with TRBJ1-4; D not certain. Being an ORF, TRBV23-1 has a function that is uncertain. Trimming removed 11 bases from V and 0 bases from J, with 13 bases in between. CDR3 length: 14 residues. The CDR3 protein is CAAPSGATNEKLFF. The CDR3 nucleotides read TGCGCCGCACCCTCCGGGGCAACTAATGAAAAACTGTTTTTT.

The chain combines TRBV5-8 with TRBJ2-1; a possible D gene is TRBD1 (7 bases). V shed 1 base and J shed 3 bases, with 14 bases lying between them. This CDR3 has 16 residues. From germline, CDR1 is SGHTS and CDR2 YDEGEE. The CDR3 coding sequence is TGTGCCAGCAGCTTGAGGGGTCAGGGGGGCTACAATGAGCAGTTCTTC. This sequence encodes CASSLRGQGGYNEQFF.

V usage is TRBV5-8 and J usage is TRBJ2-2; TRBD1 agrees at 8 bases. The CDR3 has 16 amino acids. Germline values: CDR1 SGHTS, CDR2 YDEGEE. V lost 0 bases, J lost 4 bases, and 5 bases stayed unmatched. The CDR3 DNA follows: TGTGCCAGCAGCTTGGCCGTAACAGGGGGCACCGGGGAGCTGTTTTTT. This codes for CASSLAVTGGTGELFF.

V is TRBV4-2 and J is TRBJ2-1; the D gene is possibly TRBD1 (6 bases). The CDR3 length is 15 residues. Trimming pared 1 base from V and 7 bases from J, leaving 14 bases between. CDR1 and CDR2 (germline): LGHNA, YNFKEQ. The CDR3 nucleotides are TGTGCCAGCAGCCAAGGGGGGCAAGGGGGAAATGAGCAGTTCTTC. Translating it yields CASSQGGQGGNEQFF.

The V and J genes are TRBV27 and TRBJ1-1; D unresolved. The CDR3 covers 13 residues. With 3 bases removed from V and 2 bases from J, the gap between germline ends came to 7 bases. Germline CDR1 is MNHEY and CDR2 is SMNVEV (reference sequence). This chain's CDR3 is CASSFEGNTEAFF. The CDR3 DNA reads TGTGCCAGCAGTTTTGAGGGTAACACTGAAGCTTTCTTT.

The chain carries TRBV6-4 and TRBJ2-5; D call uncertain. V was shortened by 8 bases and J by 4 bases, with 17 bases between the two germline ends. The CDR3 has 14 residues. CDR1 MRHNA and CDR2 SNTAGT come from the germline V gene. DNA of the CDR3: TGTGCCAGCCCCCACCCGGAGATGGGAGAGACCCAGTACTTC. Protein: CASPHPEMGETQYF.